The rows below give T cell receptor beta chains drawn from one sample of a study of cytomegalovirus exposure and HLA in healthy donors. Data came from immunoSEQ multiplex PCR; TCRdb stores just in-frame clones and leaves some out. The sample carries about 120,000 clones, roughly 82% recorded once. Sequenced sample: PBMCs. Receptor source: a woman aged 40 to 50 in good health and CMV-seropositive. Both conserved end residues are part of each CDR3. The D gene is left open where the match is weak. Rows give clone size only sometimes, using once, few, many, or a class for an expanded clone.

cdr3_nt,cdr3_aa,v_call,j_call,clone_size,d_call
TGTGCCAGCAGCGCCGGGACAGGGGGGACTCGCGAAGCTTTCTTT,CASSAGTGGTREAFF,TRBV9,TRBJ1-1,-,TRBD1
TGTGCCAGCAGAAGCGGACTGAGAGGGAATGAGCAGTTCTTC,CASRSGLRGNEQFF,TRBV6-1,TRBJ2-1,-,-
TGTGCCAGCAGTCGAGGCGGTTTAGGGGATAATGAAAAACTGTTTTTT,CASSRGGLGDNEKLFF,TRBV28,TRBJ1-4,-,-
TGTGCCAGCAGGGGGCCACCCTCCTACGAGCAGTACTTC,CASRGPPSYEQYF,TRBV6-1,TRBJ2-7,-,-
TGCGCCAGCAGCTTGTCGGGACAGGGAAATCAGCCCCAGCATTTT,CASSLSGQGNQPQHF,TRBV5-1,TRBJ1-5,few,TRBD1
TGTGCCAGCAGCTTATACGGCGGGCAGAGACCCTACGAGCAGTACTTC,CASSLYGGQRPYEQYF,TRBV7-8,TRBJ2-7,few,-
TGTGCCAGCACCCCGGACAACCCGAACACCGGGGAGCTGTTTTTT,CASTPDNPNTGELFF,TRBV5-4,TRBJ2-2,few,-
TGTGCCAGCAGCACATGGACAGGGGCTCTCGGGCTTCGGGAGCAGTACTTC,CASSTWTGALGLREQYF,TRBV5-8,TRBJ2-7,-,TRBD1
TGTGCCAGCAGCTTAGCTAGCAACACAGATACGCAGTATTTT,CASSLASNTDTQYF,TRBV13,TRBJ2-3,-,-
TGTGCCAGCACCTTCTCAGGGGCCCAAAACATTCAGTACTTC,CASTFSGAQNIQYF,TRBV5-1,TRBJ2-4,-,-
TGCGCCAGCAGCCAGATGACAGGGTCCTACGAGCAGTACTTC,CASSQMTGSYEQYF,TRBV5-1,TRBJ2-7,few,TRBD1
TGTGCCAGCAGTCATCAGGGAGGCGAGCAGTACTTC,CASSHQGGEQYF,TRBV6-6,TRBJ2-7,-,-
TGTGCCAGCAGCCGATATGTAGTCTCTGAAGCTTTCTTT,CASSRYVVSEAFF,TRBV5-7,TRBJ1-1,few,-
TGTGCCAGTTGCCCCGGGACAGGGGATGGGGCAGATACGCAGTATTTT,CASCPGTGDGADTQYF,TRBV19,TRBJ2-3,-,TRBD1
TGTGCCAGCAGGAGACTAGTGGGGGAGCAGTACTTC,CASRRLVGEQYF,TRBV27,TRBJ2-7,-,-
TGTGCCAGCACTACTAGCGGGGGGGCGTGGGATACGCAGTATTTT,CASTTSGGAWDTQYF,TRBV9,TRBJ2-3,-,TRBD2
TGTGCCAGCTCACCCCTAGAGGGGGCCGGGGGCTTC,CASSPLEGAGGF,TRBV18,TRBJ2-7,-,-
TGTGCCAGCAGAGGACTAGCGGGGGGGATCTCCTACGAGCAGTACTTC,CASRGLAGGISYEQYF,TRBV2,TRBJ2-7,once,TRBD2
TGTGCCAGCGGCGTAGGCTCGCCCCGCGGGGCGGATGGCTACACCTTC,CASGVGSPRGADGYTF,TRBV9,TRBJ1-2,-,-
TGTGCCAGTAGCCCGACAGGGGTGGCTGAAGCTTTCTTT,CASSPTGVAEAFF,TRBV19,TRBJ1-1,-,TRBD1
TGTGCCAGTAGTGCGAGGACAGGATTTAATGAAAAACTGTTTTTT,CASSARTGFNEKLFF,TRBV19,TRBJ1-4,-,TRBD1
TGTGCCAGCAGCGTAGAGGCGAGCGGGTCCAATGAGCAGTTCTTC,CASSVEASGSNEQFF,TRBV9,TRBJ2-1,-,-
TGTGCCAGCAGCTTCCCATACAATGAGCAGTTCTTC,CASSFPYNEQFF,TRBV5-6,TRBJ2-1,-,-
TGTGCCAGCTCCCCTGACAGGGGCTATGGCTACACCTTC,CASSPDRGYGYTF,TRBV18,TRBJ1-2,-,TRBD1
TGTGCCAGCAGTTTAACAGGGGTGTTCAATCAGCCCCAGCATTTT,CASSLTGVFNQPQHF,TRBV28,TRBJ1-5,-,TRBD1
TGCGCCAGCAGCCAATATGAGGAGGGGGCGAACACCATATATTTT,CASSQYEEGANTIYF,TRBV4-3,TRBJ1-3,-,TRBD1
TGTGCCAGCAGTTTATCGGGGACAGACTTTAATTATGGCTACACCTTC,CASSLSGTDFNYGYTF,TRBV27,TRBJ1-2,few,TRBD1
TGTGCCAGCAAGACAGGGTCCGGCACAGATACGCAGTATTTT,CASKTGSGTDTQYF,TRBV2,TRBJ2-3,-,TRBD1
TGTGCCAGCAGCTCCTACCGACAGGGGGGCTATGGCTACACCTTC,CASSSYRQGGYGYTF,TRBV5-6,TRBJ1-2,-,TRBD1
TGCGCCAGCAGCTTGGACAGCCAAGAGACCCAGTACTTC,CASSLDSQETQYF,TRBV5-1,TRBJ2-5,-,-
TGTGCCAGTATCGCGACAGGGTTCACCGGGGAGCTGTTTTTT,CASIATGFTGELFF,TRBV18,TRBJ2-2,-,TRBD1
TGTGCCATCAGTGAACGGGACAATCAGCCCCAGCATTTT,CAISERDNQPQHF,TRBV10-3,TRBJ1-5,-,-
TGTGCCAGCAGTGCTAATCCGGGTAGGCCGTCGTCCGATGAGCAGTTCTTC,CASSANPGRPSSDEQFF,TRBV6-1,TRBJ2-1,-,-
TGTGCCAGTAGTATGGGACAGGGGGTTGAAGCTTTCTTT,CASSMGQGVEAFF,TRBV19,TRBJ1-1,-,TRBD1
TGTGCCATCAGGGGACAGAGTAATCAGCCCCAGCATTTT,CAIRGQSNQPQHF,TRBV10-3,TRBJ1-5,-,TRBD1
TGTGCCAGCAGGATTGGGGGGGAAATGAACACTGAAGCTTTCTTT,CASRIGGEMNTEAFF,TRBV5-6,TRBJ1-1,-,-
TGCAGCGTCCCCAGGGCCAGGAATACGCAGTATTTT,CSVPRARNTQYF,TRBV29-1,TRBJ2-3,-,-
TGTGCCAGTAGTATACGGTTGGACAGGGGGCCGAGGCAGGCTTTCTTT,CASSIRLDRGPRQAFF,TRBV19,TRBJ1-1,-,TRBD1
TGTGCCAGCAGGCTGACTAGCACGAACACCGGGGAGCTGTTTTTT,CASRLTSTNTGELFF,TRBV7-2,TRBJ2-2,-,TRBD2
TGTGCCAGCAGCGTAGGGGACATAACGGGTGAAAAACTGTTTTTT,CASSVGDITGEKLFF,TRBV9,TRBJ1-4,-,-
TGTGCCAGCAGCGTAGGGACTAGCGGGAGGAGGTACCAAGAGACCCAGTACTTC,CASSVGTSGRRYQETQYF,TRBV13,TRBJ2-5,few,TRBD2
TGTGCCAGCAGCAGACAGGGGCGAGAGGAAAAACTGTTTTTT,CASSRQGREEKLFF,TRBV7-8,TRBJ1-4,-,TRBD1
TGCGCCAGCAGCTACGGGACAGGGGGCGAGCAGTACTTC,CASSYGTGGEQYF,TRBV5-1,TRBJ2-7,-,TRBD1
TGCAGCGCTCAAGGACTAGCGGGCACCGGGGAGCTGTTTTTT,CSAQGLAGTGELFF,TRBV29-1,TRBJ2-2,few,TRBD2
TGTGCCAGCAGTGGGACAGGGGGGGATCAGCCCCAGCATTTT,CASSGTGGDQPQHF,TRBV27,TRBJ1-5,-,TRBD1
TGTGCCAGTAGTCTCCGGACACGCTCCTACGAGCAGTACTTC,CASSLRTRSYEQYF,TRBV19,TRBJ2-7,-,-
TGTGCCAGCGCCCGACAGGGTGCCTATGGCTACACCTTC,CASARQGAYGYTF,TRBV28,TRBJ1-2,-,TRBD1
TGTGCCAGTAGTATCTCGCGACTAGCGACACCCTACGAGCAGTACTTC,CASSISRLATPYEQYF,TRBV19,TRBJ2-7,-,TRBD2
TGCAGCGTTTATAGGCACAGCGGGAGCCGTGGGACCCAGTACTTC,CSVYRHSGSRGTQYF,TRBV29-1,TRBJ2-5,-,TRBD2
TGTGCCAGCAGTGACGGACAGGGGGCCGGGGAGCTGTTTTTT,CASSDGQGAGELFF,TRBV6-4,TRBJ2-2,many,TRBD1
TGTGCCAGCAGCTTGGCCGGGAAGGCGGACACTGAAGCTTTCTTT,CASSLAGKADTEAFF,TRBV5-4,TRBJ1-1,-,-
TGTGCCAGCAGTCATCGGACAGGGGGCAAAACTTTCTTT,CASSHRTGGKTFF,TRBV25-1,TRBJ1-1,-,TRBD1
TGTGCCAGCAGTTTAGCCAGAAATCAGCCCCAGCATTTT,CASSLARNQPQHF,TRBV27,TRBJ1-5,-,-
TGCGCCAGCAGCCAGTCGTGGCAGGGGGTTTCCCAGCCCCAGCATTTT,CASSQSWQGVSQPQHF,TRBV4-3,TRBJ1-5,few,TRBD1